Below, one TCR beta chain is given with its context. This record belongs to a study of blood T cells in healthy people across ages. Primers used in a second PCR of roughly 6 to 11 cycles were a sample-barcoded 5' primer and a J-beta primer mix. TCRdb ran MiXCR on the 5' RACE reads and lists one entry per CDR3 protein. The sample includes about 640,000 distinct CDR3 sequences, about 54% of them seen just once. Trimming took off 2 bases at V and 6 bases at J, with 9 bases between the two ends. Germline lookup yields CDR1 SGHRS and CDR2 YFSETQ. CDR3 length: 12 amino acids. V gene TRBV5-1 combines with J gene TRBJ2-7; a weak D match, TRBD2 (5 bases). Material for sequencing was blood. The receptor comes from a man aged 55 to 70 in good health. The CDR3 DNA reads TGCGCCAGCAGCTTTGAGGCGGGCGAGCAGTACTTC. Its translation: CASSFEAGEQYF.